The 23 T cell receptor beta chains below come from one sample, sequenced in a study of PD-1 blockade in classical Hodgkin lymphoma. The time point denotes: cycle 4 day 1 (C4D1), after about 6 weeks of nivolumab. Exposure to brentuximab vedotin varied, and each patient had relapsed following autologous stem cell transplantation. Thawed PBMCs underwent magnetic negative selection to yield purified CD4+ T cells. Here immunoSEQ multiplex PCR was the method, and the copy in TCRdb shows in-frame clones only, minus some. The table has roughly 32,000 clones, roughly nine tenths seen once; the top ten hold roughly 0.27%. This sample comprised CD4+ T cells from blood, obtained before the fourth cycle of nivolumab. The receptors here all came from a human donor with classical Hodgkin lymphoma.

This clone showed up just once. The V and J genes are TRBV6-5 and TRBJ1-3; tentative D call: TRBD1 (6 bases). The CDR3 totals 16 residues. V was shortened by 3 bases and J by 2 bases, with 14 bases between the two germline ends. Germline V lookup: CDR1 MNHEY, CDR2 SVGAGI. The DNA of the CDR3 is TGTGCCAGCAGTTATGGGGGGGGCGCCCCTGGAAACACCATATATTTT. The encoded protein is CASSYGGGAPGNTIYF.

This chain connects TRBV27 to TRBJ2-2; 9 bases are a match to TRBD1. CDR3 size: 14 residues. Trimming took 4 bases from V and 13 from J; bases not matched to a gene: 10. From germline, CDR1 is MNHEY and CDR2 SMNVEV (reference sequence). The CDR3 DNA reads as TGTGCCAGCAGTTCCGGGACAGGGATCCCCCGGCTGTTTTTT. Its protein product is CASSSGTGIPRLFF.

A single count supports this clone. The rearrangement joins TRBV5-5 to TRBJ2-5, with 7 positions matching TRBD1. Per the germline V gene, CDR1 is SGHKS and CDR2 is YYEKEE (reference sequence). The CDR3 sequence is 14 residues long. J was trimmed by 1 base and V by 5 bases; bases with no gene match: 5. The CDR3 DNA sequence: TGTGCCAGCAGTTCAAGACAGGGCCAAGAGACCCAGTACTTC. Translating gives CASSSRQGQETQYF.

DNA of the CDR3: TGTGCCAGCTCACCAGGCGGGAGTGGTTTCGATGAGCAGTTCTTC. It codes for CASSPGGSGFDEQFF. The chain is built from TRBV18 and TRBJ2-1; 7 bases agree with TRBD2. CDR3 size: 15 residues. Per the germline V gene, CDR1 is KGHSH and CDR2 is LQKENI. J lost 8 bases, V lost 2 bases, and 9 bases had no gene match.

The V call is TRBV6-5, the J call TRBJ2-3; 7 nucleotides match TRBD2. The CDR3 extends over 12 amino acids. Germline V gives CDR1 MNHEY, CDR2 SVGAGI. V gave up 6 bases and J gave up 4 bases; unmatched junction bases: 1. The CDR3 is CASRRGADTQYF. CDR3 sequence (DNA): TGTGCCAGCAGACGGGGGGCAGATACGCAGTATTTT.

The V call is TRBV28, the J call TRBJ2-2, with TRBD2 identical over 9 bases. V lost 5 bases to trimming and J lost 3 bases; unmatched junction nucleotides: 1. Germline V gene sequence: CDR1 MDHEN, CDR2 SYDVKM. The CDR3 is 14 residues long. The CDR3 protein is CASSIAGDTGELFF. CDR3 nucleotides: TGTGCCAGCAGTATAGCGGGGGACACCGGGGAGCTGTTTTTT.

This chain uses TRBV5-4 with TRBJ2-7; TRBD1 matches at 9 bases. CDR1 and CDR2 from the germline V gene are SGHNT and YYREEE (reference sequence). The CDR3 runs to 14 residues. V lost 2 bases to trimming and J lost 5 bases; unmatched junction nucleotides: 5. This chain's CDR3 is CASSFGTGNDEQYF. The CDR3 nucleotides read TGTGCCAGCAGCTTTGGGACAGGGAACGACGAGCAGTACTTC.

V is TRBV28 and J is TRBJ1-2; 7 bases fit TRBD1. Looked up from germline, CDR1 is MDHEN and CDR2 is SYDVKM. V gave up 6 bases and J gave up 4 bases; unmatched junction bases: 5. The CDR3 is 13 residues long. CDR3 DNA sequence: TGTGCCAGCAGCACTCGGACAGGCTATGGCTACACCTTC. Translated, it gives CASSTRTGYGYTF.

The rearrangement links TRBV6-1 to TRBJ1-5, with a weak D call TRBD1 (5 bases). V was cut by 3 bases and J by 3 bases, with 12 bases left in between. From germline, CDR1 is MNHNS and CDR2 SASEGT. CDR3 length: 15 amino acids. CDR3 sequence: CASSDMGVINQPQHF. For the CDR3, the DNA is TGTGCCAGCAGTGATATGGGGGTCATCAATCAGCCCCAGCATTTT.

The chain is built from TRBV27 and TRBJ2-7; D uncertain. Germline V CDR1 and CDR2: MNHEY, SMNVEV (reference sequence). V lost 2 bases and J 5 bases, leaving 22 bases between the germline ends. CDR3 length: 17 amino acids. The DNA for the CDR3 is TGTGCCAGCAGTTTACCGGGCCTTGACACAATCATTCACGAGCAGTACTTC. It yields the protein CASSLPGLDTIIHEQYF.

This chain connects TRBV4-2 to TRBJ1-1; D gene ambiguous. Germline V gene lookup returns CDR1 LGHNA and CDR2 YNFKEQ. V was cut by 1 base and J by 4 bases, with 16 bases left in between. The CDR3 contains 16 residues. Here the CDR3 reads CASSQGKTLTGTEAFF. The CDR3 nucleotides read TGTGCCAGCAGCCAAGGAAAGACACTAACCGGCACTGAAGCTTTCTTT.

The V gene is TRBV19, the J gene TRBJ2-7; tentative D call: TRBD1 (5 bases). Trimming pared 6 bases from V and 1 base from J, leaving 28 bases between. CDR1 and CDR2 from the germline V gene are LNHDA and SQIVND (reference sequence). The CDR3 runs 19 residues. In nucleotides, the CDR3 is TGTGCCAGTAGAGCTCCCCAGGGATGTCGGACCCCTCAATCCTACGAGCAGTACTTC. Translated, it gives CASRAPQGCRTPQSYEQYF.

With respect to this clone: Other nucleotide sequences in the sample specify the same CDR3. The chain carries TRBV6-6 and TRBJ1-2; 10 bases map to TRBD1. V trimming: 6 bases; J trimming: 2 bases; junction bases outside the gene matches: 3. CDR3 length: 14 residues. From germline, CDR1 is MNHNY and CDR2 SVGAGI (reference sequence). CDR3: CASRGTGENYGYTF. CDR3 DNA sequence: TGTGCCAGCAGAGGGACAGGGGAAAACTATGGCTACACCTTC.

The chain joins TRBV27 to TRBJ2-2; D gene unclear. The germline CDR1 and CDR2 sequences are MNHEY and SMNVEV (reference sequence). This CDR3 spans 12 amino acids. V lost 4 bases and J lost 0, with 0 bases in between. The CDR3 DNA sequence: TGTGCCAGCAGTTCGAACACCGGGGAGCTGTTTTTT. Amino acids: CASSSNTGELFF.

The V and J genes are TRBV18 and TRBJ1-5; D not resolved. The V end was cut by 3 bases, the J end by 5 bases, with 8 bases between. The CDR3 loop spans 13 amino acids. The germline gives CDR1 KGHSH, CDR2 LQKENI. The CDR3 protein is CASSPGPYQPQHF. CDR3 bases: TGTGCCAGCTCACCGGGTCCCTATCAGCCCCAGCATTTT.

V and J are TRBV2 and TRBJ2-5; 8 bases align to TRBD2. The J segment lost 5 bases and the V segment lost 7 bases, leaving 3 bases of the junction unmatched. The germline gives CDR1 SNHLY, CDR2 FYNNEI. CDR3 size: 12 residues. The CDR3 DNA sequence: TGTGCCAGCACGGGAGGGTTGGAGACCCAGTACTTC. It specifies CASTGGLETQYF.

The rearrangement uses TRBV27 and TRBJ2-3, with 9 bases that match TRBD1. V shed 6 bases, J shed 5 bases, and the junction held 12 bases outside the gene matches. This CDR3 region has 16 residues. The V gene's germline CDR1 is MNHEY and CDR2 SMNVEV (reference sequence). CDR3 sequence reads: CASSRTGAGSLDTQYF. The CDR3 coding sequence is TGTGCCAGCAGCCGGACAGGGGCAGGAAGTTTAGATACGCAGTATTTT.

V and J are TRBV28 and TRBJ2-1, with TRBD2 matching over 8 bases. CDR1 is MDHEN and CDR2 is SYDVKM in the germline V gene. This CDR3 contains 13 residues. V lost 6 bases and J lost 7; bases outside the gene matches: 5. The CDR3 DNA reads as TGTGCCAGCAGCTTGATAGCGGGGAATGAGCAGTTCTTC. Translation: CASSLIAGNEQFF.

The rearrangement joins TRBV27 to TRBJ2-3; D might be TRBD2 (5 bases). CDR1 and CDR2 from the germline V gene are MNHEY and SMNVEV (reference sequence). Trimming stripped 4 bases from V and 1 base from J, with 15 bases between. The CDR3 covers 16 residues. Here the CDR3 reads CASSYWVEVRTDTQYF. The CDR3 bases are TGTGCCAGCAGTTACTGGGTGGAGGTCCGCACAGATACGCAGTATTTT.

The chain is built from TRBV5-1 and TRBJ2-1, with 11 bases identical to TRBD1. The CDR3 runs to 16 residues. Germline loops: CDR1 SGHRS, CDR2 YFSETQ. Germline trimming cut 5 bases from V and 9 bases from J; bases unmatched to any gene: 13. CDR3 nucleotides: TGCGCCAGCAGTTCAACCGGGACAGGGGGGTTTGGTGAGCAGTTCTTC. Translated: CASSSTGTGGFGEQFF.

CDR3 in amino acids: CASSPRQGNTEAFF. The CDR3 DNA sequence: TGTGCCAGCAGCCCCCGACAGGGGAACACTGAAGCTTTCTTT. J is TRBJ1-1 and V is TRBV6-5; 7 bases map to TRBD1. J lost 1 base, V lost 6 bases, and 5 bases had no gene match. This CDR3 has 14 amino acids. The germline V gene encodes CDR1 MNHEY and CDR2 SVGAGI.

This chain connects TRBV6-5 to TRBJ1-5; the D is unclear. V shed 2 bases and J shed 3 bases, with 5 bases lying between them. The CDR3 runs to 13 residues. The germline gives CDR1 MNHEY, CDR2 SVGAGI. CDR3 amino acids: CASSYSFNQPQHF. The CDR3 DNA reads as TGTGCCAGCAGTTACAGCTTCAATCAGCCCCAGCATTTT.

The rearrangement links TRBV6-5 to TRBJ1-2; no clear D gene. The CDR3 totals 15 residues. V was clipped by 2 bases and J by 8 bases, with 18 bases between them. Germline CDR1 MNHEY, CDR2 SVGAGI. The CDR3 DNA reads as TGTGCCAGCAGTTACCTGTCCTCGTTAGGGATGGGCTACACCTTC. It translates to CASSYLSSLGMGYTF.